These 3 T cell receptor beta chains came from one sample sequenced in a study of cytotoxic CD8 clonotypes in ibrutinib-treated CLL. Sequenced by immunoSEQ multiplex PCR; TCRdb stores in-frame clones only, minus some. The table has approximately 22,000 clones, 74% seen once. The sample here was PBMCs, taken before ibrutinib treatment. All receptors derive from a human donor with chronic lymphocytic leukemia.

This chain joins TRBV30 and TRBJ1-4, with D perhaps TRBD1 (5 bases). Per the germline V gene, CDR1 is GTSNPN and CDR2 is SVGIG (reference sequence). V gave up 3 bases and J gave up 3 bases, with 8 bases separating them. The CDR3 spans 13 residues. As DNA, the CDR3 is TGTGCCTGGAGCGCAGGGTCTAATGAAAAACTGTTTTTT. Protein sequence: CAWSAGSNEKLFF.

This clone is medium-sized (0.01 to 0.1%) within its sample. J is TRBJ2-7 and V is TRBV29-1; no firm D call. The length of the CDR3 is 14 residues. The V and J ends lost 4 bases and 4 bases respectively, with 17 bases between them. Germline V gives CDR1 SQVTM, CDR2 ANQGSEA. The chain's CDR3 is CSVVGYRGFYEQYF. CDR3 nucleotide sequence: TGCAGCGTTGTGGGATACCGTGGGTTTTACGAGCAGTACTTC.

V usage is TRBV7-9 and J usage is TRBJ2-2, with D tentatively TRBD1 (6 bases). The CDR3 covers 17 residues. V lost 6 bases, J lost 5 bases, and 22 bases lay in between. The germline CDR1 and CDR2 sequences are SEHNR and FQNEAQ (reference sequence). The CDR3 region is CASRFGTGTRWTGELFF. CDR3 DNA sequence: TGTGCCAGCAGATTCGGAACAGGGACGCGATGGACCGGGGAGCTGTTTTTT.